Presented here are 28 T cell receptor beta chains from one specimen sequenced in a study of radiation and T cells in renal cell carcinoma. The time point was: blood 4 weeks post-SBRT, at nephrectomy. Treatment here: 15 Gy SBRT to primary tumor, nephrectomy 4 weeks later. Method: immunoSEQ multiplex PCR; TCRdb's copy keeps in-frame clones and lacks some. The data contain under 100,000 clones, 85% of them singletons. Sequencing used blood, obtained from a patient whose treatment included radiotherapy and nephrectomy. The receptors here all came from a man in his forties or fifties with renal cell carcinoma.

The rearrangement uses TRBV6-1 and TRBJ2-7, with D perhaps TRBD2 (6 bases). This CDR3 is built from 15 residues. V lost 0 bases to trimming and J lost 2 bases, with 11 bases between them. CDR1 and CDR2 from the germline V gene are MNHNS and SASEGT. The CDR3 bases are TGTGCCAGCAGTGAAGCAGGGCGCGGGACCTACGAGCAGTACTTC. It specifies CASSEAGRGTYEQYF.

The chain couples TRBV28 to TRBJ2-2, with TRBD1 matching 9 bases. The junction had 5 bases not matched to a gene; V was cut back by 6 bases and J by 6 bases. CDR3 length: 14 amino acids. Germline CDR1 and CDR2: MDHEN and SYDVKM. CDR3 sequence (DNA): TGTGCCAGCAGGACAGGGGGGAGCCCCGGGGAGCTGTTTTTT. Amino acid sequence: CASRTGGSPGELFF.

The chain combines TRBV18 with TRBJ2-3, with D perhaps TRBD2 (6 bases). From germline, CDR1 is KGHSH and CDR2 LQKENI. V lost 1 base and J lost 1, with 9 bases in between. CDR3 length equals 15 residues. CDR3 in amino acids: CASSPRPGGTDTQYF. DNA of the CDR3: TGTGCCAGCTCACCACGTCCGGGAGGCACAGATACGCAGTATTTT.

This clone occurred once. The CDR3 coding sequence is TGTGCCAGCAGCCCTCGCCGGGCCGGACAAGAGACCCAGTACTTC. Amino acids: CASSPRRAGQETQYF. The gene calls are TRBV7-8 and TRBJ2-5; D is unclear. The CDR3 sequence is 15 residues long. The germline V gene encodes CDR1 SGHVS and CDR2 FQNEAQ. Trimming shortened V by 5 bases and J by 2 bases, and 15 bases separated the two germline ends.

V gene TRBV11-2 combines with J gene TRBJ2-5, with TRBD2 matching 12 bases. CDR1 SGHAT and CDR2 FQNNGV come from the germline V gene. The V and J ends lost 5 bases and 4 bases, in that order; junction bases with no gene match: 8. The CDR3 is 16 residues long. As DNA, the CDR3 is TGTGCCAGCAGCCGGTTATCTAGCGGGAGGGGAGAGACCCAGTACTTC. Residues: CASSRLSSGRGETQYF.

The chain uses TRBV5-1 and TRBJ1-1; 8 positions agree with TRBD1. Germline trimming cut 0 bases from V and 0 bases from J; bases unmatched to any gene: 10. The CDR3 spans 18 residues. CDR1 is SGHRS, CDR2 YFSETQ, per germline. The CDR3 protein is CASSLVGSGQDMNTEAFF. In DNA form, the CDR3 reads TGCGCCAGCAGCTTGGTTGGGTCGGGACAGGACATGAACACTGAAGCTTTCTTT. The full variable domain, in which reference TRBV5-1 and TRBJ1-1 provide the parts outside the CDR3, is KAGVTQTPRYLIKTRGQQVTLSCSPISGHRSVSWYQQTPGQGLQFLFEYFSETQRNKGNFPGRFSGRQFSNSRSEMNVSTLELGDSALYLCASSLVGSGQDMNTEAFFGQGTRLTVV.

This chain links TRBV18 with TRBJ1-2, with no clear D. Germline loops: CDR1 KGHSH, CDR2 LQKENI. Trimming left V 2 bases short and J 8 bases short, with 15 bases between. The CDR3 runs to 14 residues. CDR3 sequence (DNA): TGTGCCAGCTCACCAAATGCAAGAGGAGGAGGCTACACCTTC. Protein: CASSPNARGGGYTF.

The rearrangement links TRBV10-3 to TRBJ2-7; 7 bases align to TRBD2. The germline V gene has CDR1 ENHRY and CDR2 SYGVKD. The CDR3 spans 17 residues. V was pared by 10 bases and J by 2 bases, with 20 bases of the junction left unmatched. The CDR3 spells CARRSGDPDRIPYEQYF. The DNA of the CDR3 is TGTGCCAGGAGAAGCGGGGACCCCGATCGTATCCCCTACGAGCAGTACTTC.

V usage is TRBV7-2 and J usage is TRBJ1-6; 9 bases agree with TRBD1. The V segment lost 5 bases and the J segment 8 bases; nucleotides outside the gene matches: 7. The CDR3 spans 15 residues. Germline CDR1 reads SGHTA; CDR2 reads FQGNSA. The CDR3 here is CASSRNRGRDSPLHF. In DNA form, the CDR3 reads TGTGCCAGCAGCCGAAACAGGGGGCGGGATTCACCCCTCCACTTT.

The rearrangement links TRBV6-1 to TRBJ1-2; 8 bases align to TRBD1. Germline V gene data show CDR1 as MNHNS and CDR2 as SASEGT. The junction had 13 bases not matched to a gene; V was cut back by 3 bases and J by 7 bases. The CDR3 is 16 residues long. The CDR3 sequence is CASSDTGQGFFRGYTF. Here the CDR3 DNA reads TGTGCCAGCAGTGATACCGGACAGGGATTTTTTCGTGGCTACACCTTC.

The genes are TRBV6-4 and TRBJ2-1; TRBD1 agrees at 7 bases. The germline CDR1 and CDR2 sequences are MRHNA and SNTAGT. The V and J ends lost 5 bases and 9 bases, in that order; junction bases with no gene match: 7. This CDR3 has 13 amino acids. The CDR3 sequence is CASSPDRRGEQFF. CDR3 nucleotide sequence: TGTGCCAGCAGTCCGGACAGGCGCGGTGAGCAGTTCTTC.

The CDR3 is CASSIGSGPAPTF. In DNA form, the CDR3 reads TGTGCCAGTAGTATAGGTTCCGGCCCAGCCCCCACCTTC. J is TRBJ1-2 and V is TRBV19; D not resolved. V was clipped by 1 base and J by 13 bases, with 16 bases between them. This CDR3 is 13 amino acids long. Germline assignment: CDR1 LNHDA and CDR2 SQIVND (reference sequence).

V is TRBV5-4 and J is TRBJ1-6; D remains unclear. Germline assignment: CDR1 SGHNT and CDR2 YYREEE (reference sequence). The CDR3 is made up of 13 amino acids. Deletions cut 0 bases from V and 6 bases from J, with 4 bases between. The CDR3 loop reads CASSLEGNSPLHF. The CDR3 region has the DNA TGTGCCAGCAGCTTGGAGGGTAATTCACCCCTCCACTTT.

V and J are TRBV5-6 and TRBJ1-1, with a tentative D call TRBD1 (5 bases). The CDR3 extends over 12 amino acids. Germline-derived CDR1 and CDR2 are SGHDT and YYEEEE. The V gene lost 4 bases and the J gene lost 1 base, with 5 bases spanning the gap. The DNA of the CDR3 is TGTGCCAGCAGCCAGGGGAACACTGAAGCTTTCTTT. This translates into CASSQGNTEAFF.

DNA of the CDR3: TGTGCCATCAGTGAGTCGACCCGATCATATGGCTACACCTTC. As protein: CAISESTRSYGYTF. The chain uses TRBV10-3 and TRBJ1-2; D remains ambiguous. Germline V lookup: CDR1 ENHRY, CDR2 SYGVKD. This CDR3 has 14 amino acids. Trimming shortened V by 0 bases and J by 5 bases, and 10 bases separated the two germline ends.

The rearrangement links TRBV7-2 to TRBJ2-7; 9 nucleotides line up with TRBD1. There are 14 residues in the CDR3. The germline V gene encodes CDR1 SGHTA and CDR2 FQGNSA. Trimming took 2 bases from V and 13 from J; bases not matched to a gene: 12. As DNA, the CDR3 is TGTGCCAGCAGCTTAACAGGGGGCGCGGCGTCATCCTACTTC. It yields the protein CASSLTGGAASSYF.

In its sample, this clone was seen once. In DNA form, the CDR3 reads TGTGCCAGCAGCCCGTGGACAGTCCCCTACAATGAGCAGTTCTTC. Translated: CASSPWTVPYNEQFF. The rearrangement joins TRBV14 to TRBJ2-1, with D tentatively TRBD1 (6 bases). CDR1 and CDR2 from the germline V gene are SGHDN and FVKESK. The CDR3 has 15 residues. Trimming left V 4 bases short and J 2 bases short, with 12 bases between.

This sequence joins TRBV6-1 and TRBJ2-5; D uncertain. The CDR3 sequence is 16 residues long. Germline V gene data show CDR1 as MNHNS and CDR2 as SASEGT. V dropped 2 bases and J dropped 0 bases, with 13 bases sitting between them. CDR3 DNA sequence: TGTGCCAGCAGTGAAAACCAGGCCAGAAACCAAGAGACCCAGTACTTC. Translated, it gives CASSENQARNQETQYF.

The CDR3 loop reads CASSLVLANYKGSTDTQYF. As DNA, the CDR3 is TGTGCCAGCAGCTTAGTACTAGCGAACTACAAAGGCAGCACAGATACGCAGTATTTT. The chain recombines TRBV7-2 with TRBJ2-3; 7 nucleotides agree with TRBD2. The germline gives CDR1 SGHTA, CDR2 FQGNSA. Germline trimming cut 1 base from V and 0 bases from J; bases unmatched to any gene: 13. CDR3 length: 19 amino acids.

This chain joins TRBV6-6 and TRBJ2-7, with unresolved D. V was trimmed by 0 bases and J by 7 bases, leaving 10 bases between them. Germline CDR1 reads MNHNY; CDR2 reads SVGAGI (reference sequence). The CDR3 extends over 13 amino acids. CDR3 loop: CASSYSISEEQYF. The CDR3 bases are TGTGCCAGCAGTTACTCGATATCCGAGGAGCAGTACTTC.

The chain is built from TRBV18 and TRBJ2-5, with 7 bases lining up with TRBD1. CDR1 and CDR2 from the germline V gene are KGHSH and LQKENI. The CDR3 spans 14 residues. The V gene end was trimmed by 4 bases and the J gene end by 3 bases; junction bases not matched to a gene: 5. CDR3 sequence (DNA): TGTGCCAGCTCACGCACAGGGGTAAAAGAGACCCAGTACTTC. Its protein product is CASSRTGVKETQYF. The variable domain in full, with the rest retrieved from reference TRBV18 and TRBJ2-5, is NAGVMQNPRHLVRRRGQEARLRCSPMKGHSHVYWYRQLPEEGLKFMVYLQKENIIDESGMPKERFSAEFPKEGPSILRIQQVVRGDSAAYFCASSRTGVKETQYFGPGTRLLVL.

The J gene is TRBJ2-3, the V gene TRBV2, with D possibly matching TRBD2 (6 bases). The V gene's germline CDR1 is SNHLY and CDR2 FYNNEI. V was trimmed by 8 bases and J by 0 bases, leaving 12 bases between them. CDR3 length: 14 residues. In DNA form, the CDR3 reads TGTGCCAGCGGGGACTCATCTAGCACAGATACGCAGTATTTT. Protein product: CASGDSSSTDTQYF.

The table lists this clone with a few counts. V gene TRBV30 combines with J gene TRBJ2-5; no firm D call. The CDR3 loop spans 13 amino acids. Germline V gives CDR1 GTSNPN, CDR2 SVGIG (reference sequence). With 0 bases removed from V and 5 bases from J, the gap between germline ends came to 10 bases. DNA for the CDR3: TGTGCCTGGAGTGTAAATGCGTGGGAGACCCAGTACTTC. It translates to CAWSVNAWETQYF.

In this sample, this clone turned up a few times. V and J are TRBV9 and TRBJ2-3; TRBD2 aligns across 9 bases. This CDR3 is built from 17 residues. V shed 0 bases, J shed 2 bases, and the junction held 7 bases outside the gene matches. Germline loops: CDR1 SGDLS, CDR2 YYNGEE. In DNA, the CDR3 is TGTGCCAGCAGCGTAGACCCAGCGGGGGGCTCCACAGATACGCAGTATTTT. Translated: CASSVDPAGGSTDTQYF.

The J gene is TRBJ1-5, the V gene TRBV2, with D hard to call. The V end was cut by 5 bases, the J end by 2 bases, with 16 bases between. The CDR3 totals 16 residues. Germline CDR1 is SNHLY and CDR2 is FYNNEI. The CDR3 nucleotides are TGTGCCAGCAGTCTGGGATGGGGTTATGGCAATCAGCCCCAGCATTTT. It is translated as CASSLGWGYGNQPQHF. Full variable domain (rest looked up from reference TRBV2 and TRBJ1-5): EPEVTQTPSHQVTQMGQEVILRCVPISNHLYFYWYRQILGQKVEFLVSFYNNEISEKSEIFDDQFSVERPDGSNFTLKIRSTKLEDSAMYFCASSLGWGYGNQPQHFGDGTRLSIL.

The sample holds a few counts of this clone. V and J are TRBV27 and TRBJ1-4; D might be TRBD1 (5 bases). V was trimmed by 7 bases and J by 5 bases, leaving 17 bases between them. The CDR3 length is 15 residues. CDR1 and CDR2 (germline): MNHEY, SMNVEV (reference sequence). The CDR3 is CASKPYPRGNEKLFF. The CDR3 DNA reads as TGTGCCAGCAAGCCCTACCCGAGGGGAAATGAAAAACTGTTTTTT.

The chain links TRBV11-2 to TRBJ2-2, with 8 bases aligning to TRBD2. Germline values: CDR1 SGHAT, CDR2 FQNNGV. The CDR3 is 19 residues long. Trimming took 0 bases from V and 0 from J; bases not matched to a gene: 9. The CDR3 region is CASSLDLTGGPPNTGELFF. Here the CDR3 DNA reads TGTGCCAGCAGCTTAGATCTAACGGGGGGGCCCCCGAACACCGGGGAGCTGTTTTTT.

This chain joins TRBV6-6 and TRBJ2-7; 9 bases agree with TRBD1. Germline assignment: CDR1 MNHNY and CDR2 SVGAGI (reference sequence). The CDR3 spans 15 residues. The J segment lost 2 bases and the V segment lost 5 bases, leaving 7 bases of the junction unmatched. Written as DNA, the CDR3 is TGTGCCAGCAGTCAGACAGGGGGACCCACCTACGAGCAGTACTTC. Translated, it gives CASSQTGGPTYEQYF.